Listed below are T cell receptor beta chains from one sample, sequenced in a study of T cells in localized non-small cell lung cancer. TCRdb's table, derived via immunoSEQ multiplex PCR, lists solely in-frame clones and lacks some. Among around 55,000 clones, around 87% were seen once, and the ten largest hold about a sixth. This specimen consisted of PBMCs, obtained before any cancer treatment. The receptors were gathered from a female donor with stage II lung adenocarcinoma. Both conserved end residues are part of each CDR3. D genes are given only for firm matches. Rows may omit the clone size; those that give it use once, few, many or a size class.

clone_size,d_call,v_call,j_call,cdr3_nt,cdr3_aa
.,TRBD1,TRBV2,TRBJ2-1,TGTGCCAGCCAGGACAGGGTGCTCTATGAGCAGTTCTTC,CASQDRVLYEQFF
.,.,TRBV4-1,TRBJ2-7,TGCGCCAGCAGCCAAGATTTCGGATACGGGAACCCCTACGAGCAGTACTTC,CASSQDFGYGNPYEQYF
.,TRBD1,TRBV5-1,TRBJ1-4,TGCGCCAGCAGCCTCGGGACAGCTGATGAAAAACTGTTTTTT,CASSLGTADEKLFF
.,.,TRBV6-5,TRBJ1-2,TGTGCCAGCAGTGCGTCTAATGGCTACACCTTC,CASSASNGYTF
.,.,TRBV6-5,TRBJ1-2,TGTGCCAGCAGTTACTCGAAGAACAGGGTAGGGGGCTACACCTTC,CASSYSKNRVGGYTF
.,TRBD1,TRBV5-1,TRBJ1-1,TGCGCCAGCAGCCTGGACAGGGTGCCCCGTGAAGCTTTCTTT,CASSLDRVPREAFF
.,.,TRBV7-2,TRBJ2-1,TGTGCCAGCAGCTGGAGGCGGGGGCGCAAGGATGAGCAGTTCTTC,CASSWRRGRKDEQFF
.,.,TRBV6-1,TRBJ2-4,TGTGCCAGCAGTGGAGGCACAGGGAACATTCAGTACTTC,CASSGGTGNIQYF
.,TRBD1,TRBV18,TRBJ2-5,TGTGCCAGCTCACCACCGACAGGGGAAGAGACCCAGTACTTC,CASSPPTGEETQYF
.,TRBD1,TRBV11-3,TRBJ2-2,TGTGCCAGCAGCTTAGCAGGGGGCGGTGGCACCGGGGAGCTGTTTTTT,CASSLAGGGGTGELFF
.,TRBD2,TRBV18,TRBJ2-3,TGTGCCAGCTCAGTCGGACCAGCGGGGACTAGCGGGGGGCGACGGGATACGCAGTATTTT,CASSVGPAGTSGGRRDTQYF
.,TRBD1,TRBV5-1,TRBJ1-4,TGCGCCAGCAGAGACGGGACAGGGCTTACTAATGAAAAACTGTTTTTT,CASRDGTGLTNEKLFF
.,TRBD1,TRBV6-6,TRBJ1-5,TGTGCCAGCAGTCCCGGGACAGGGCGGCAGCCCCAGCATTTT,CASSPGTGRQPQHF
once,.,TRBV5-1,TRBJ1-1,TGCGCCAGCAGCCTACAGACCGGGACGGCTTTTGAAGCTTTCTTT,CASSLQTGTAFEAFF